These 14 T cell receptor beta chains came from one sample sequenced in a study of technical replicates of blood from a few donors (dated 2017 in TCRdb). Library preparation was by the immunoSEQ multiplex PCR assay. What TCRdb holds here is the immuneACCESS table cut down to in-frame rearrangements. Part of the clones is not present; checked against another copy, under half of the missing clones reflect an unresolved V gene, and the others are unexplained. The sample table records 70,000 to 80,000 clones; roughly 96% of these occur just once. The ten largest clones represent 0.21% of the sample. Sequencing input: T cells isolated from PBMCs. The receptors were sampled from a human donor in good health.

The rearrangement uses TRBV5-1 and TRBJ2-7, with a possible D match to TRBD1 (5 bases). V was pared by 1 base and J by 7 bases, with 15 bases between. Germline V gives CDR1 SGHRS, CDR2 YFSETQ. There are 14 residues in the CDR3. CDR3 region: CASSLTPGIREQYF. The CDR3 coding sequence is TGCGCCAGCAGCTTGACGCCAGGGATTAGAGAGCAGTACTTC.

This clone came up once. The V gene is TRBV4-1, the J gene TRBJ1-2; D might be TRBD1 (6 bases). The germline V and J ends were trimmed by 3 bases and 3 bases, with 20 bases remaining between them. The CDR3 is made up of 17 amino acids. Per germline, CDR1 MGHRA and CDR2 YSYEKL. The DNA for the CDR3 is TGCGCCAGCAGCCACCCCTTGAGGCAGGGGCTCCACTATGGCTACACCTTC. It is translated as CASSHPLRQGLHYGYTF.

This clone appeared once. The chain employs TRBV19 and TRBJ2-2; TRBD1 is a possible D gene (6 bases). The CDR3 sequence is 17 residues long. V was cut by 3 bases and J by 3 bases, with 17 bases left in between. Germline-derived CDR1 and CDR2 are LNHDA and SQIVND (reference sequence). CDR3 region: CASSIGGGNGDTGELFF. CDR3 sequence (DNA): TGTGCCAGTAGTATTGGTGGGGGCAACGGGGACACCGGGGAGCTGTTTTTT.

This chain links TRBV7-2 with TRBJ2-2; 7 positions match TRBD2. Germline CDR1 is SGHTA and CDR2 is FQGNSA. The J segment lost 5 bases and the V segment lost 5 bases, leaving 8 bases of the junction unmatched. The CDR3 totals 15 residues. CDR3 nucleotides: TGTGCCAGCAGCCCTCGACTAGCTAGAACCGGGGAGCTGTTTTTT. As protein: CASSPRLARTGELFF.

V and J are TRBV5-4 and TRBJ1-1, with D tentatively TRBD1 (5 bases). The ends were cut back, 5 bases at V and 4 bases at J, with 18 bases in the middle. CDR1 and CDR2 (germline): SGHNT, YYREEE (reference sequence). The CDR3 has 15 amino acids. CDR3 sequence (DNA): TGTGCCAGCAGATCTTTGGGGGGGTATGTCACTGAAGCTTTCTTT. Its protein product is CASRSLGGYVTEAFF.

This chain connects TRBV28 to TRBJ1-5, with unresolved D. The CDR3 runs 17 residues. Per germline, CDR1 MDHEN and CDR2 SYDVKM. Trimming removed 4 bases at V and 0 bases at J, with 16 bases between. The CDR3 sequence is CASSWRNHRRSNQPQHF. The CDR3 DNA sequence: TGTGCCAGCAGTTGGAGGAACCACCGCCGTAGCAATCAGCCCCAGCATTTT.

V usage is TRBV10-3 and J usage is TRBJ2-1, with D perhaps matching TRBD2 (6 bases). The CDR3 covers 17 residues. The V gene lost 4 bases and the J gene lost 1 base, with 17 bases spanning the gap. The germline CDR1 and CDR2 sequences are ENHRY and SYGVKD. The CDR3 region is CAISGAGTRTSYNEQFF. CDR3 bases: TGTGCCATCAGTGGAGCGGGTACTCGAACGTCCTACAATGAGCAGTTCTTC.

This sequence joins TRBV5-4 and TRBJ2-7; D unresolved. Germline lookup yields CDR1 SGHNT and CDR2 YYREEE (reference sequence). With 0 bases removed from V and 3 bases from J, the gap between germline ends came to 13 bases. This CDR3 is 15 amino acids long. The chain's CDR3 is CASSLEVAANYEQYF. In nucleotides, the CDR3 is TGTGCCAGCAGCTTGGAGGTAGCTGCTAACTACGAGCAGTACTTC.

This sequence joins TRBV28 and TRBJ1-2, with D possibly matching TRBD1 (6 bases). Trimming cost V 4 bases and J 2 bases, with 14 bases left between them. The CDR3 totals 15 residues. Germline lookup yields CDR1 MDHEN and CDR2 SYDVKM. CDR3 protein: CASSSNSGQNYGYTF. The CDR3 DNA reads TGTGCCAGCAGTTCAAACTCAGGACAGAACTATGGCTACACCTTC.

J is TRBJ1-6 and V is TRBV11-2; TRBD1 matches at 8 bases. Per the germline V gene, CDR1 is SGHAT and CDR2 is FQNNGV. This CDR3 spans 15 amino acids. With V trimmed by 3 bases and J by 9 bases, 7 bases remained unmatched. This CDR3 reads CASSLGRQGFSPLHF. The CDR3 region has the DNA TGTGCCAGCAGCTTGGGCCGACAGGGGTTTTCACCCCTCCACTTT.

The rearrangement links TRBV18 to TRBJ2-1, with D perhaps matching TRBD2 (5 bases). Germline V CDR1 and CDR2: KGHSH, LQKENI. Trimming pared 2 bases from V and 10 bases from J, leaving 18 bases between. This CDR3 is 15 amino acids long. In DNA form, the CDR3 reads TGTGCCAGCTCACCAGCGGGTCTCTCTCCAAAGGAGCAGTTCTTC. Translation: CASSPAGLSPKEQFF.

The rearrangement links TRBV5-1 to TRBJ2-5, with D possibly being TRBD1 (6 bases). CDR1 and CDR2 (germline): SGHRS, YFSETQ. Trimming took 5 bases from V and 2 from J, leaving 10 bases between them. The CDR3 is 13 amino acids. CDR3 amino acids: CASRGQTQETQYF. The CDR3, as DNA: TGCGCCAGCAGAGGACAGACTCAAGAGACCCAGTACTTC.

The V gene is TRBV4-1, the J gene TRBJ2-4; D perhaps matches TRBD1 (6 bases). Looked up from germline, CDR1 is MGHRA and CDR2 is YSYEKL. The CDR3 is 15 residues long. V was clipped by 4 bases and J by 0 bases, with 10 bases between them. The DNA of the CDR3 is TGCGCCAGCAGCCTCACAGGGTTAGCCAAAAACATTCAGTACTTC. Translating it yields CASSLTGLAKNIQYF.

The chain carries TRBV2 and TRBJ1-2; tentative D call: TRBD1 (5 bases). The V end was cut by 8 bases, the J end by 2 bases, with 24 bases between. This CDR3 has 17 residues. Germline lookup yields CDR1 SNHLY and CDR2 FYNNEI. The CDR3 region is CASSWRGRLQPNYGYTF. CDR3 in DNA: TGTGCCAGCTCGTGGAGGGGCAGGCTTCAACCGAACTATGGCTACACCTTC.